Listed below are T cell receptor beta chains from one sample, sequenced in a study of early T cells in non-severe SARS-CoV-2 infection. TCRdb redid the calling of the 5' RACE reads with MiXCR, one entry per CDR3 protein. The data contain 55,000 to 75,000 distinct CDR3 sequences, less than 12% of them singletons. The source material was whole blood, sampled at baseline. The receptors here all came from an adult who was a healthcare worker with PCR-confirmed SARS-CoV-2 infection or an uninfected control (not recorded which). Both conserved end residues are part of each CDR3. The order of the fields is J gene, clone size, D gene, V gene, CDR3 protein, CDR3 DNA. The D gene is left open where the match is weak. Not every row has a clone size; where given, it reads once, few, many or a size class.

j_gene: TRBJ2-2; abundance: NA; d_gene: NA; v_gene: TRBV20-1; CDR3aa: CSVRGGGRDSNTGELFF; CDR3nt: TGCAGTGTTAGAGGTGGTGGGCGGGACTCGAACACCGGGGAGCTGTTTTTT
j_gene: TRBJ1-2; abundance: few; d_gene: NA; v_gene: TRBV6-1; CDR3aa: CASSERGIFCTF; CDR3nt: TGTGCCAGCAGTGAAAGGGGCATATTTTGCACCTTC
j_gene: TRBJ2-1; abundance: many; d_gene: NA; v_gene: TRBV3-1; CDR3aa: CASSQERGQFF; CDR3nt: TGTGCCAGCAGCCAAGAAAGAGGGCAGTTCTTC
j_gene: TRBJ2-5; abundance: many; d_gene: NA; v_gene: TRBV14; CDR3aa: CASGGRDQETQYF; CDR3nt: TGTGCCAGCGGAGGGCGAGACCAAGAGACCCAGTACTTC
j_gene: TRBJ1-2; abundance: NA; d_gene: NA; v_gene: TRBV28; CDR3aa: CASWGSGKGYGYTF; CDR3nt: TGTGCCAGCTGGGGTTCTGGGAAAGGCTATGGCTACACCTTC
j_gene: TRBJ2-1; abundance: many; d_gene: NA; v_gene: TRBV7-9; CDR3aa: CASSIRQGYRLHDEQFF; CDR3nt: TGTGCCAGCAGCATACGTCAGGGCTACCGTCTACACGATGAGCAGTTCTTC
j_gene: TRBJ2-3; abundance: few; d_gene: NA; v_gene: TRBV28; CDR3aa: CASSSGISGTLEDTQYF; CDR3nt: TGTGCCAGCAGTTCAGGTATTAGCGGAACCCTCGAAGATACGCAGTATTTT
j_gene: TRBJ1-3; abundance: few; d_gene: NA; v_gene: TRBV28; CDR3aa: CASSTLRGVTRNTIYF; CDR3nt: TGTGCCAGCAGCACCCTCAGGGGTGTGACTAGAAACACCATATATTTT
j_gene: TRBJ1-1; abundance: few; d_gene: TRBD1; v_gene: TRBV12-3/TRBV12-4; CDR3aa: CASSKTGFMNTEAFF; CDR3nt: TGTGCCAGCAGTAAGACAGGGTTCATGAACACTGAAGCTTTCTTT
j_gene: TRBJ1-1; abundance: few; d_gene: NA; v_gene: TRBV10-3; CDR3aa: CAISPSTGLAEAFF; CDR3nt: TGTGCCATCAGCCCGAGCACAGGGTTGGCTGAAGCTTTCTTT
j_gene: TRBJ1-1; abundance: NA; d_gene: NA; v_gene: TRBV12-3/TRBV12-4; CDR3aa: CASSRKGGTEAFF; CDR3nt: TGTGCCAGCAGTCGCAAGGGGGGCACTGAAGCTTTCTTT
j_gene: TRBJ2-1; abundance: NA; d_gene: TRBD1; v_gene: TRBV6-6; CDR3aa: CASSRGQGQQFF; CDR3nt: TGTGCCAGCAGCCGCGGACAGGGCCAGCAGTTCTTC
j_gene: TRBJ2-1; abundance: NA; d_gene: TRBD2; v_gene: TRBV2; CDR3aa: CASSEVSGMINEQFF; CDR3nt: TGTGCCAGCAGTGAAGTTAGCGGGATGATTAATGAGCAGTTCTTC
j_gene: TRBJ2-3; abundance: many; d_gene: NA; v_gene: TRBV12-3/TRBV12-4; CDR3aa: CASGAGSTDTQYF; CDR3nt: TGTGCCAGCGGAGCGGGCAGCACAGATACGCAGTATTTT
j_gene: TRBJ1-4; abundance: many; d_gene: NA; v_gene: TRBV20-1; CDR3aa: CSARGGLTTNEKLFF; CDR3nt: TGCAGTGCTAGGGGAGGACTCACAACTAATGAAAAACTGTTTTTT
j_gene: TRBJ2-7; abundance: many; d_gene: TRBD1; v_gene: TRBV18; CDR3aa: CASSPGTGGTEQYF; CDR3nt: TGTGCCAGCTCACCAGGGACAGGGGGTACCGAGCAGTACTTC
j_gene: TRBJ2-2; abundance: many; d_gene: TRBD2; v_gene: TRBV7-3; CDR3aa: CASSPTSGIGTGELFF; CDR3nt: TGTGCCAGCAGCCCGACTAGCGGGATTGGCACCGGGGAGCTGTTTTTT
j_gene: TRBJ2-6; abundance: NA; d_gene: TRBD1; v_gene: TRBV28; CDR3aa: CASSFLGTGRPGANVLTF; CDR3nt: TGTGCCAGCAGTTTTTTAGGGACAGGTCGACCTGGGGCCAACGTCCTGACTTTC
j_gene: TRBJ2-7; abundance: few; d_gene: NA; v_gene: TRBV4-1; CDR3aa: CASSQEGLPGREQYF; CDR3nt: TGCGCCAGCAGCCAAGAGGGTCTCCCCGGGCGTGAGCAGTACTTC
j_gene: TRBJ2-7; abundance: many; d_gene: TRBD2; v_gene: TRBV28; CDR3aa: CASSPSPGGSSYEQYF; CDR3nt: TGTGCCAGCAGTCCAAGCCCGGGAGGGAGCTCCTACGAGCAGTACTTC
j_gene: TRBJ2-5; abundance: NA; d_gene: NA; v_gene: TRBV12-3/TRBV12-4; CDR3aa: CASSPGPPGTQYF; CDR3nt: TGTGCCAGCAGTCCAGGCCCTCCGGGGACCCAGTACTTC
j_gene: TRBJ2-3; abundance: many; d_gene: TRBD1; v_gene: TRBV5-4; CDR3aa: CASSLETGGTQYF; CDR3nt: TGTGCCAGCAGCTTGGAGACAGGGGGGACGCAGTATTTT
j_gene: TRBJ2-1; abundance: NA; d_gene: NA; v_gene: TRBV12-5; CDR3aa: CASGLPGHYNEQFF; CDR3nt: TGTGCTAGTGGTTTGCCCGGGCACTACAATGAGCAGTTCTTC
j_gene: TRBJ2-3; abundance: many; d_gene: NA; v_gene: TRBV7-3; CDR3aa: CASSSSRNTGTASTDTQYF; CDR3nt: TGTGCCAGCAGCTCCTCCCGAAACACCGGGACGGCCAGCACAGATACGCAGTATTTT
j_gene: TRBJ2-1; abundance: few; d_gene: NA; v_gene: TRBV20-1; CDR3aa: CSARRGTGDYNEQFF; CDR3nt: TGCAGTGCCCGACGCGGGACTGGGGATTACAATGAGCAGTTCTTC